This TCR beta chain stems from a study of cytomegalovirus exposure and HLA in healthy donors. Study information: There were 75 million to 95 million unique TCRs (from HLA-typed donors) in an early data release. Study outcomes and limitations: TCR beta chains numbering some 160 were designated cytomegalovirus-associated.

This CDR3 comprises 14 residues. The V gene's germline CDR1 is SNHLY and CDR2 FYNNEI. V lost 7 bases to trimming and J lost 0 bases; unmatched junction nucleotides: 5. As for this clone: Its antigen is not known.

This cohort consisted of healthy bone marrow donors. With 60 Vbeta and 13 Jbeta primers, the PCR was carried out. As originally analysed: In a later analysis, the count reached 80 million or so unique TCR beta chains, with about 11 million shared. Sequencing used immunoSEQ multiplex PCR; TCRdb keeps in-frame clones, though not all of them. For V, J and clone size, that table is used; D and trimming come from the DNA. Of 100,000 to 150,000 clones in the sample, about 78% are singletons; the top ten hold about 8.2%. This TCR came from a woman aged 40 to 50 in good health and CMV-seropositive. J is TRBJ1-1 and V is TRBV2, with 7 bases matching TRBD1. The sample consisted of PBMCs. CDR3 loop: CASNLGGLNTEAFF. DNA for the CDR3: TGTGCCAGCAACTTAGGGGGCCTGAACACTGAAGCTTTCTTT.